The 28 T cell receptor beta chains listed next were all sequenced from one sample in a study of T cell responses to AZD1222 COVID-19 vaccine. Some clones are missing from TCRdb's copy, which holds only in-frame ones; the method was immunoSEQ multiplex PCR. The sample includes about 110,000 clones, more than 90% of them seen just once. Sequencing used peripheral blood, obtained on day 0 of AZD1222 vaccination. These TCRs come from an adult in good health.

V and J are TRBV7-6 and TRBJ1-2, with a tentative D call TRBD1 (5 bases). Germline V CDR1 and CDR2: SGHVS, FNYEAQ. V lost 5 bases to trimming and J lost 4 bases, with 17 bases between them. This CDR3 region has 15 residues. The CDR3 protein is CASSPRVTDLYGYTF. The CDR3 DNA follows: TGTGCCAGCAGCCCCAGGGTAACAGACCTCTATGGCTACACCTTC. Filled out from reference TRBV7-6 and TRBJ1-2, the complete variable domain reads GAGVSQSPRYKVTKRGQDVALRCDPISGHVSLYWYRQALGQGPEFLTYFNYEAQQDKSGLPNDRFSAERPEGSISTLTIQRTEQRDSAMYRCASSPRVTDLYGYTFGSGTRLTVV.

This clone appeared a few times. CDR3 nucleotides: TGTGCCAGCAGTGCCCGTGATGGACAGGTTGATGAGCAGTTCTTC. It specifies CASSARDGQVDEQFF. The chain recombines TRBV6-4 with TRBJ2-1, with 7 bases lining up with TRBD1. Germline loops: CDR1 MRHNA, CDR2 SNTAGT. The CDR3 extends over 15 amino acids. The V segment lost 4 bases and the J segment 8 bases; nucleotides outside the gene matches: 11.

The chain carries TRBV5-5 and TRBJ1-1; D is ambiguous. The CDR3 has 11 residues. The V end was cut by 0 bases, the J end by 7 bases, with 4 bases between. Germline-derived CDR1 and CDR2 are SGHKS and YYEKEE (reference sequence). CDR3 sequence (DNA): TGTGCCAGCAGCTTGGGAGGTGAAGCTTTCTTT. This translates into CASSLGGEAFF.

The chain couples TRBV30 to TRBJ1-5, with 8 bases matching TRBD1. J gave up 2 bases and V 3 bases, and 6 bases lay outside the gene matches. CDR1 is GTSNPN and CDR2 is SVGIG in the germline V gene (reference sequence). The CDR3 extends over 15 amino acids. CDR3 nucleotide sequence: TGTGCCTGGAGGACAGGGGTGGGAGGCAATCAGCCCCAGCATTTT. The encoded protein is CAWRTGVGGNQPQHF.

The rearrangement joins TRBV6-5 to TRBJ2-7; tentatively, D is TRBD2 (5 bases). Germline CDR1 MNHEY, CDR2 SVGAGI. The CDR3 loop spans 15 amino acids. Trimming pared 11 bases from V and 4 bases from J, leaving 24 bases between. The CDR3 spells CAGGPVMASAYEQYF. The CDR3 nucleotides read TGTGCCGGCGGGCCCGTGATGGCATCAGCATACGAGCAGTACTTC.

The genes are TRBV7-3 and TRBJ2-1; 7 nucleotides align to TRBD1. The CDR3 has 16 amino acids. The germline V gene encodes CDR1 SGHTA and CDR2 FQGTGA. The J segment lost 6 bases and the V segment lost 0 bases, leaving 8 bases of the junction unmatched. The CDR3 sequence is CASSLTFGQVRNEQFF. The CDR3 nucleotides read TGTGCCAGCAGCTTAACGTTTGGACAGGTCCGCAATGAGCAGTTCTTC.

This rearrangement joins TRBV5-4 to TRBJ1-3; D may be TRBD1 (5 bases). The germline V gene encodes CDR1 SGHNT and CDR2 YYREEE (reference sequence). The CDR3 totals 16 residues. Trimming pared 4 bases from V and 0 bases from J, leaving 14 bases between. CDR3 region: CASSGGGGVSGNTIYF. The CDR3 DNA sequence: TGTGCCAGCAGCGGGGGAGGAGGGGTCTCTGGAAACACCATATATTTT.

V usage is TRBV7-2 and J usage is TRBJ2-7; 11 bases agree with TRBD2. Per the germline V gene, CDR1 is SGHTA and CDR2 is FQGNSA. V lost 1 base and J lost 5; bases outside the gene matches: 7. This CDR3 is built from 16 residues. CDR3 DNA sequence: TGTGCCAGCAGCTTAGATGGCATAGCGGGGGGGAACGAGCAGTACTTC. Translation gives CASSLDGIAGGNEQYF. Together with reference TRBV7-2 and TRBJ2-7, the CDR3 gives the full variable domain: GAGVSQSPSNKVTEKGKDVELRCDPISGHTALYWYRQSLGQGLEFLIYFQGNSAPDKSGLPSDRFSAERTGGSVSTLTIQRTQQEDSAVYLCASSLDGIAGGNEQYFGPGTRLTVT.

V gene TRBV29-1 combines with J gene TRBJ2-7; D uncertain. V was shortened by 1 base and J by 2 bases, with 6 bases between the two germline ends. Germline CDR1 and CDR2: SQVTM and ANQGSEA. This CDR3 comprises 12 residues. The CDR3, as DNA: TGCAGCGTTGAAGTTCGAACCTACGAGCAGTACTTC. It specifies CSVEVRTYEQYF.

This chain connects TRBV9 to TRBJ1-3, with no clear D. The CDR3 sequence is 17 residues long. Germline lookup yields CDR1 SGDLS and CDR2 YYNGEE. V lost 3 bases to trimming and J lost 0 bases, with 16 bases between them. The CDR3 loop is CASSARFGLDSGNTIYF. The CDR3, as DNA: TGTGCCAGCAGCGCCAGATTTGGTCTAGACTCTGGAAACACCATATATTTT. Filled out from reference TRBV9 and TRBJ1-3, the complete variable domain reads DSGVTQTPKHLITATGQRVTLRCSPRSGDLSVYWYQQSLDQGLQFLIQYYNGEERAKGNILERFSAQQFPDLHSELNLSSLELGDSALYFCASSARFGLDSGNTIYFGEGSWLTVV.

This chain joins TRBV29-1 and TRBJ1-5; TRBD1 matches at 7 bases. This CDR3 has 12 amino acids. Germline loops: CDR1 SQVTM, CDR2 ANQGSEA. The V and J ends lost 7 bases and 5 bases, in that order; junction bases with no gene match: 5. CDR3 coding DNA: TGCAGCGCGGGACAGCTCGATCAGCCCCAGCATTTT. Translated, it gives CSAGQLDQPQHF.

Here the CDR3 reads CATSDESGTNEQFF. DNA for the CDR3: TGTGCCACCAGTGATGAATCAGGTACCAATGAGCAGTTCTTC. The rearrangement uses TRBV24-1 and TRBJ2-1; the D is unclear. CDR1 and CDR2 from the germline V gene are KGHDR and SFDVKD. With 3 bases removed from V and 6 bases from J, the gap between germline ends came to 11 bases. The length of the CDR3 is 14 residues.

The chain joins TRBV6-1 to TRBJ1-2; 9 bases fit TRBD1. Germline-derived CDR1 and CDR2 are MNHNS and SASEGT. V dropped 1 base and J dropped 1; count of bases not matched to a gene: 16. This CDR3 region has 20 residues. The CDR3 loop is CASSEVPIRDRDILNYGYTF. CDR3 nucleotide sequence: TGTGCCAGCAGTGAAGTCCCCATCCGGGACAGGGACATCCTTAACTATGGCTACACCTTC.

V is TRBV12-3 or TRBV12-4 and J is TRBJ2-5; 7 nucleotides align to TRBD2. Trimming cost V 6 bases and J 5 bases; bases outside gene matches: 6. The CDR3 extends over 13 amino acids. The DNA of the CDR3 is TGTGCCAGCAGACCTCCGGGAGGTGAGACCCAGTACTTC. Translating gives CASRPPGGETQYF.

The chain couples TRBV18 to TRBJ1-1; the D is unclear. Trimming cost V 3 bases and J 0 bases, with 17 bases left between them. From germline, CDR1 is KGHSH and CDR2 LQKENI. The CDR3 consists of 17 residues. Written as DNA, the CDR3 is TGTGCCAGCTCACCTGGTCCTATGCCTCTGATGAACACTGAAGCTTTCTTT. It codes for CASSPGPMPLMNTEAFF. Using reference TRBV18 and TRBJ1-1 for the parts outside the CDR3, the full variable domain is NAGVMQNPRHLVRRRGQEARLRCSPMKGHSHVYWYRQLPEEGLKFMVYLQKENIIDESGMPKERFSAEFPKEGPSILRIQQVVRGDSAAYFCASSPGPMPLMNTEAFFGQGTRLTVV.

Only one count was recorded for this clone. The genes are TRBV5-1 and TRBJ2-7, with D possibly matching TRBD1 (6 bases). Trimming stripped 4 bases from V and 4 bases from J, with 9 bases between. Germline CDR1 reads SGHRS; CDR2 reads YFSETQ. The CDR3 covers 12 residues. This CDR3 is CASSPDRYEQYF. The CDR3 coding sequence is TGCGCCAGCAGCCCTGACAGGTACGAGCAGTACTTC.

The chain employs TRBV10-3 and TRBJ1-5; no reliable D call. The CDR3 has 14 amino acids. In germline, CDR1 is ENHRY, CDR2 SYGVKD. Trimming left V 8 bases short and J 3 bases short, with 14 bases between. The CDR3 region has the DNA TGTGCCATCGGGGTATCACCGAACAATCAGCCCCAGCATTTT. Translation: CAIGVSPNNQPQHF.

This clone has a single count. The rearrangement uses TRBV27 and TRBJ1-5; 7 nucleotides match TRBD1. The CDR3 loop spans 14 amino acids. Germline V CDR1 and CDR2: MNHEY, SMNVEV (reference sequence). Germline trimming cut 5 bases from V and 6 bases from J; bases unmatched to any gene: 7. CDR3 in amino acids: CASSDRVGGQPQHF. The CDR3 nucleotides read TGTGCCAGCAGTGACAGGGTAGGGGGTCAGCCCCAGCATTTT.

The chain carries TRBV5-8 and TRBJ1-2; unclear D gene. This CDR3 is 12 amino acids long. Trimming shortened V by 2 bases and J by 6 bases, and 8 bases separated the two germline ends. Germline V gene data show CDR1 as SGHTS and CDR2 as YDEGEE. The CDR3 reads CASSFIIDGYTF. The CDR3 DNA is TGTGCCAGCAGCTTTATCATTGATGGCTACACCTTC.

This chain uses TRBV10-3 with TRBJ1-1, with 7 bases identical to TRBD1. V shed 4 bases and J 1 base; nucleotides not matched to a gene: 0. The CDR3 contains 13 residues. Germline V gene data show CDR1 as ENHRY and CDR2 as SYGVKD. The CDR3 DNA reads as TGTGCCATCAGTGGGACAGGGAACACTGAAGCTTTCTTT. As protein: CAISGTGNTEAFF.

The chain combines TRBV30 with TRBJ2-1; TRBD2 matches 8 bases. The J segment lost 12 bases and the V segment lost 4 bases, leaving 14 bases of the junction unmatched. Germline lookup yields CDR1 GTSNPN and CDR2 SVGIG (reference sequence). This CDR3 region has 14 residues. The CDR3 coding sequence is TGTGCCTGGACCCAACTAGCGGTAGTTTCTGGGCAGTTCTTC. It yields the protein CAWTQLAVVSGQFF.

In nucleotides, the CDR3 is TGCAGTGCTAGTCAGGGGCTTAACTATGGCTACACCTTC. It translates to CSASQGLNYGYTF. The rearrangement uses TRBV20-1 and TRBJ1-2, with a weak D call TRBD1 (6 bases). This CDR3 spans 13 amino acids. V dropped 3 bases and J dropped 1 base, with 9 bases sitting between them. CDR1 and CDR2 (germline): DFQATT, SNEGSKA (reference sequence).

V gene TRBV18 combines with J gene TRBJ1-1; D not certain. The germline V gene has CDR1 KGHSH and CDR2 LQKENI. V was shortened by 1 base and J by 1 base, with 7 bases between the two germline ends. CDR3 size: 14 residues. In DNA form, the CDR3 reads TGTGCCAGCTCACCACTCGCACGGAACACTGAAGCTTTCTTT. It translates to CASSPLARNTEAFF.

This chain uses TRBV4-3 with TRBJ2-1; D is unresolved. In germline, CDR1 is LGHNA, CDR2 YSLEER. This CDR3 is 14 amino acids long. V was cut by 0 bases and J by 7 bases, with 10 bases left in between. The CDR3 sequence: CASSQERIGNEQFF. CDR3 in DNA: TGCGCCAGCAGCCAAGAAAGGATTGGGAATGAGCAGTTCTTC.

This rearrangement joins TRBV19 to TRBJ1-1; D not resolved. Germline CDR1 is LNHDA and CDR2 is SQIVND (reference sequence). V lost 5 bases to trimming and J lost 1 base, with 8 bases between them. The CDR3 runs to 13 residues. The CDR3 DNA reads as TGTGCCAGTAGTGAGTGGCGGAACACTGAAGCTTTCTTT. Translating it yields CASSEWRNTEAFF.

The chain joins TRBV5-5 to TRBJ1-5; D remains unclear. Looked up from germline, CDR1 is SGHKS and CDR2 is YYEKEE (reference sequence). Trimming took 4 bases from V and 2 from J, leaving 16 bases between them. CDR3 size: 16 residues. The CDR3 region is CASSPGMGGGNQPQHF. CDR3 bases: TGTGCCAGCAGCCCTGGCATGGGCGGCGGCAATCAGCCCCAGCATTTT. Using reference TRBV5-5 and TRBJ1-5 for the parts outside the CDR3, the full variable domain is DAGVTQSPTHLIKTRGQQVTLRCSPISGHKSVSWYQQVLGQGPQFIFQYYEKEERGRGNFPDRFSARQFPNYSSELNVNALLLGDSALYLCASSPGMGGGNQPQHFGDGTRLSIL.

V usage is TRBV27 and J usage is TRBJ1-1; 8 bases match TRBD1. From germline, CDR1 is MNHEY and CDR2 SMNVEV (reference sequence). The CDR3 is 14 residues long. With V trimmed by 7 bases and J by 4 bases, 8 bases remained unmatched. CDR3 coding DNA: TGTGCCAGCACCCTAGGACAGGGAAGCACTGAAGCTTTCTTT. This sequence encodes CASTLGQGSTEAFF.

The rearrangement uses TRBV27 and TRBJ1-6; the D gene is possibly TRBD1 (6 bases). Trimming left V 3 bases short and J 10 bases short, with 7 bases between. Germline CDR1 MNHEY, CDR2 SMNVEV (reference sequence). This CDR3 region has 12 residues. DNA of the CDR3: TGTGCCAGCAGTTTGACAGGCTCACCCCTCCACTTT. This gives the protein CASSLTGSPLHF.